This T cell receptor (beta chain) was sequenced during a study of cytomegalovirus exposure and HLA in healthy donors. At collection, donors were nominally healthy, but unrecorded immune exposures were probable. Germline loops: CDR1 MNHNY, CDR2 SVGAGI (reference sequence). With V trimmed by 5 bases and J by 4 bases, 5 bases remained unmatched. This CDR3 is built from 15 residues. Use of 60 Vbeta and 13 Jbeta primers characterized the PCR. Only in-frame clones appear in the TCRdb table, and some are missing; sequencing was by immunoSEQ multiplex PCR. Here the sample spans approximately 100,000 clones, approximately 85% being singletons.

Sample: PBMCs. This chain joins TRBV6-6 and TRBJ2-1, with 10 bases identical to TRBD2. The sequence was obtained from a young man in good health and CMV-seronegative. The CDR3: CASSPGTSEYNEQFF. CDR3 sequence (DNA): TGTGCCAGCAGTCCCGGGACTAGCGAGTACAATGAGCAGTTCTTC.